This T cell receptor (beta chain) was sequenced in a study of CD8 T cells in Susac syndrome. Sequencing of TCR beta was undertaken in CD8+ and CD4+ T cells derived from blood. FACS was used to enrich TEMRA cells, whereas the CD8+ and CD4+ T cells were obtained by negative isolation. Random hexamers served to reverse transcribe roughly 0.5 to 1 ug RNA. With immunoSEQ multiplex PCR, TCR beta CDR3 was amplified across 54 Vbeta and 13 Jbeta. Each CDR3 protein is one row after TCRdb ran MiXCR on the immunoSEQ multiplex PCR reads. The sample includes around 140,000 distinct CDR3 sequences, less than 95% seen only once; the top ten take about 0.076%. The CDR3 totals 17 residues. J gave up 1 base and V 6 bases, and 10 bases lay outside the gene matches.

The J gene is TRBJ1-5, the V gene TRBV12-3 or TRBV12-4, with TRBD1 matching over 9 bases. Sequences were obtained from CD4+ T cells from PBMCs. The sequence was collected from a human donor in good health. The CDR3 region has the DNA TGTGCCAGCAGCCCTGGGACAGGGTGGGTAAGCAATCAGCCCCAGCATTTT. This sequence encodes CASSPGTGWVSNQPQHF.